The rows below give T cell receptor beta chains drawn from one sample of a study of identical twins. Using its own MiXCR run on the 5' RACE reads, TCRdb lists one record per CDR3 protein. The sample lists roughly 540,000 distinct CDR3 sequences; under 25% were seen once. The same data also contributed to another study, on T cells expressing NK-cell markers.

Sequenced material: CD4+ T cells sorted from blood. The source is a young woman in good health. Each CDR3 is given with its conserved first and last residue. Each record gives: CDR3 length, D gene, clone size, V gene, J gene, CDR3 DNA, CDR3 protein. The D gene is left open where the match is weak. Size tells how often a clone was seen (once, few, many) or the class of an expanded clone, and some rows leave it out.

11	NA	few	TRBV20-1	TRBJ2-7	TGCAGTGCTAGAGCGCACTACGAGCAGTACTTC	CSARAHYEQYF
14	NA	few	TRBV10-3	TRBJ2-7	TGTGCCAGAATTCGGACTCACCAGCGCCACGAGCAGTACTTC	CARIRTHQRHEQYF
14	NA	few	TRBV7-2	TRBJ2-7	TGTGCCAGCAGCTTAGCGTTCCGGCCGGGGGAGCAGTACTTC	CASSLAFRPGEQYF
14	TRBD2	few	TRBV20-1	TRBJ2-5	TGCAGTGCTAGAGATAGGCGGGGGGAAGAGACCCAGTACTTC	CSARDRRGEETQYF
15	NA	NA	TRBV6-5	TRBJ1-6	TGTGCCAGCAGTTACTCTCCGGGGGGAAGTTCACCCCTCCACTTT	CASSYSPGGSSPLHF
16	NA	NA	TRBV6-5	TRBJ1-1	TGTGCCAGCAGTTACGCGCCGGGACCGGAGTACACTGAAGCTTTCTTT	CASSYAPGPEYTEAFF
12	NA	NA	TRBV5-6	TRBJ2-1	TGTGCCAGCAGGCGACAGTTCAATGAGCAGTTCTTC	CASRRQFNEQFF
14	TRBD1	few	TRBV12-3/TRBV12-4	TRBJ1-2	TGTGCCAGCAGCTACCCGACAGGGCGGGGTGGCTACACCTTC	CASSYPTGRGGYTF
14	NA	NA	TRBV6-2/TRBV6-3	TRBJ2-1	TGTGCCAGCAGTTCCCGCGGACTCTACAATGAGCAGTTCTTC	CASSSRGLYNEQFF
12	NA	NA	TRBV24-1	TRBJ2-5	TGTGCCACCAGTGATCGCCAAGAGACCCAGTACTTC	CATSDRQETQYF
14	NA	NA	TRBV6-1	TRBJ2-5	TGTGCCAGCAGCCGAGTCACCGGTCGAGAAACCCAGTACTTC	CASSRVTGRETQYF
15	TRBD2	few	TRBV5-1	TRBJ2-7	TGCGCCAGCAGCGACGGGAGGGCCCTCTCCTACGAGCAGTACTTC	CASSDGRALSYEQYF
13	NA	many	TRBV7-9	TRBJ1-2	TGTGCCAGCACCGAACTCGCTAACTATGGCTACACCTTC	CASTELANYGYTF
15	NA	few	TRBV5-6	TRBJ1-5	TGTGCCAGCAGCCGCCAAATCGACAGGCTTCGACCCCAGCATTTT	CASSRQIDRLRPQHF
13	NA	many	TRBV7-9	TRBJ1-5	TGTGCCAGCAGCTTAAGGCAGGGTCAGCCCCAGCATTTT	CASSLRQGQPQHF
14	NA	NA	TRBV15	TRBJ2-2	TGTGCCACCTCTTCTTGGTCGAACACCGGGGAGCTGTTTTTT	CATSSWSNTGELFF
13	NA	NA	TRBV20-1	TRBJ2-4	TGCAGTGCTAGCAGTACCGCCAAAAACATTCAGTACTTC	CSASSTAKNIQYF
14	NA	many	TRBV20-1	TRBJ2-5	TGCAGTGCTAGAGATCATCAGGGAGGAGAGACCCAGTACTTC	CSARDHQGGETQYF
16	TRBD2	once	TRBV10-3	TRBJ2-3	TGTGCCATCAGTGAGGCGAGGACTAGCGGGGTGGATACGCAGTATTTT	CAISEARTSGVDTQYF
14	NA	few	TRBV15	TRBJ2-7	TGTGCCACCAGCAGAGACAGGGTCTGGAACGAGCAGTACTTC	CATSRDRVWNEQYF
17	TRBD2	few	TRBV18	TRBJ2-1	TGTGCCAGCTCACCACCGTGGACTAGCGGGGGGCGAGGTGAGCAGTTCTTC	CASSPPWTSGGRGEQFF
13	TRBD2	few	TRBV7-9	TRBJ2-7	TGTGCCAGCTCTGCTAGCGGCAACTACGAGCAGTACTTC	CASSASGNYEQYF
14	NA	NA	TRBV4-3	TRBJ2-2	TGCGCCAGCAGCCAAGAACCCTTTCTCGGGGAGCTGTTTTTT	CASSQEPFLGELFF
18	NA	few	TRBV6-1	TRBJ2-3	TGTGCCAGCAGTCAGCCGACCCCGACGGCAACTAGCACAGATACGCAGTATTTT	CASSQPTPTATSTDTQYF
13	TRBD1	many	TRBV9	TRBJ1-2	TGTGCCAGCGCCGGGCAGGGGGACTATGGCTACACCTTC	CASAGQGDYGYTF
11	NA	few	TRBV10-3	TRBJ1-2	TGTGCCATCAGTCGTGAGATTGGCTACACCTTC	CAISREIGYTF
15	NA	NA	TRBV7-9	TRBJ2-4	TGTGCCAGCAGCTTGATCCAGGGGCGGGGAAACATTCAGTACTTC	CASSLIQGRGNIQYF
15	TRBD2	many	TRBV20-1	TRBJ2-1	TGCAGTGCCCTCTTCGGGACTAGCGGGTACAATGAGCAGTTCTTC	CSALFGTSGYNEQFF
13	TRBD1	NA	TRBV20-1	TRBJ2-7	TGCAGTGCTAGGTCAGGGGGTTGGGACGAGCAGTACTTC	CSARSGGWDEQYF
16	TRBD1	NA	TRBV7-9	TRBJ1-2	TGTGCCAGCAGCGCGGACCCGGGACAGGGACCCTATGGCTACACCTTC	CASSADPGQGPYGYTF
13	TRBD1	NA	TRBV20-1	TRBJ2-2	TGCAGTGCTAGCGGGACAGGGTCCGGGGAGCTGTTTTTT	CSASGTGSGELFF
17	NA	NA	TRBV12-3/TRBV12-4	TRBJ1-1	TGTGCCAGCAGTTTTGTCCCCGGGGGCAGGGGTTTCACTGAAGCTTTCTTT	CASSFVPGGRGFTEAFF
13	TRBD2	once	TRBV10-2	TRBJ2-5	TGCGCCAGCAGGGCGGGAGTGCGTGAGACCCAGTACTTC	CASRAGVRETQYF
14	TRBD2	few	TRBV10-3	TRBJ2-7	TGTGCCATCAGCGGACTAGCGGGATCCTACGAGCAGTACTTC	CAISGLAGSYEQYF
14	TRBD1	NA	TRBV6-1	TRBJ1-2	TGTGCCAGCCGGTTTGGGACAGGGGGCTATGGCTACACCTTC	CASRFGTGGYGYTF
18	NA	few	TRBV9	TRBJ1-4	TGTGCCAGCAGCGTAGGGGGACCCTCCGGGGGCCTGGCCGAAAAACTGTTTTTT	CASSVGGPSGGLAEKLFF
16	NA	NA	TRBV5-1	TRBJ2-6	TGCGCCAGCAGCTTAGCCCCGCTGGGGGGGGCCAACGTCCTGACTTTC	CASSLAPLGGANVLTF
17	NA	NA	TRBV11-2	TRBJ2-6	TGTGCCAGCAGCCCCACCGAAGCAGGGTACGGGGCCAACGTCCTGACTTTC	CASSPTEAGYGANVLTF
12	NA	NA	TRBV20-1	TRBJ1-1	TGCAGTGCTAGAGTTATTAGCGCTGAAGCTTTCTTT	CSARVISAEAFF
13	TRBD1	many	TRBV2	TRBJ2-3	TGTGCCAGCAACGGACAGGGTACAGATACGCAGTATTTT	CASNGQGTDTQYF
16	NA	few	TRBV12-3/TRBV12-4	TRBJ1-5	TGTGCCAGCAGTCTACGGGACCCGGGGGGCGGTCAGCCCCAGCATTTT	CASSLRDPGGGQPQHF
15	NA	NA	TRBV5-1	TRBJ1-2	TGCGCCAGCAGCTTGTCGGGGAAAGACAACTATGGCTACACCTTC	CASSLSGKDNYGYTF
13	NA	few	TRBV7-3	TRBJ1-5	TGTGCCAGCAGCTTAGGGGCATGGCAGCCCCAGCATTTT	CASSLGAWQPQHF
14	TRBD1	NA	TRBV5-1	TRBJ2-7	TGCGCCAGCAGCCAAGACATACAGGGGTCCGAGCAGTACTTC	CASSQDIQGSEQYF
16	NA	few	TRBV7-9	TRBJ2-1	TGTGCCAGCAGCAAACCCACAGGGTTGGTTATGAATGAGCAGTTCTTC	CASSKPTGLVMNEQFF
15	NA	NA	TRBV20-1	TRBJ1-2	TGCAGTGCTACCCCTTTCGGGGGGGAAGACTATGGCTACACCTTC	CSATPFGGEDYGYTF
12	NA	few	TRBV20-1	TRBJ1-2	TGCAGTGCTAACAGTGGAAACTATGGCTACACCTTC	CSANSGNYGYTF
15	NA	NA	TRBV15	TRBJ2-1	TGTGCCACCAGCAGTCCCTTGGACGGAAACAATGAGCAGTTCTTC	CATSSPLDGNNEQFF
13	NA	NA	TRBV29-1	TRBJ2-5	TGCAGCGTTGACCGAGGGTTACAAGAGACCCAGTACTTC	CSVDRGLQETQYF
16	NA	NA	TRBV7-3	TRBJ2-5	TGTGCCAGCAGCTTAGCTGCCGGGACGGCTCAAGAGACCCAGTACTTC	CASSLAAGTAQETQYF
17	NA	NA	TRBV5-1	TRBJ2-7	TGCGCCAGCAGCTTTTTGAGGCGGGACACCAACGCCTACGAGCAGTACTTC	CASSFLRRDTNAYEQYF
16	NA	NA	TRBV20-1	TRBJ1-1	TGCAGTGCTAGAGATTGGGAGGGGCCCAGGAACACTGAAGCTTTCTTT	CSARDWEGPRNTEAFF
19	NA	NA	TRBV6-5	TRBJ2-6	TGTGCCAGCAGTTACTCGATCTCCCGTTGGGTCGATGGGGCCAACGTCCTGACTTTC	CASSYSISRWVDGANVLTF
14	NA	NA	TRBV4-2	TRBJ1-4	TGTGCCAGCAGCCTACTACGTGAGAATGAAAAACTGTTTTTT	CASSLLRENEKLFF
13	NA	NA	TRBV29-1	TRBJ2-6	TGCAGCGTTCGAAGCTCTGGGGCCAACGTCCTGACTTTC	CSVRSSGANVLTF
16	NA	few	TRBV12-3/TRBV12-4	TRBJ1-2	TGTGCCAGCAGTTCGGGACACCAGGATTACGACTATGGCTACACCTTC	CASSSGHQDYDYGYTF
14	NA	NA	TRBV30	TRBJ2-7	TGTGCCTGGAGTGTACCTGGGGCGAGGTACGAGCAGTACTTC	CAWSVPGARYEQYF